This T cell receptor beta chain comes out of a study of CD8 T cells in ankylosing spondylitis. Findings and limits, study-wide: A TCR beta motif of about 8 highly homologous variants appeared characteristic of ankylosing spondylitis blood. Enrichment of disease-linked clones was reportedly significant in matched ankylosing spondylitis synovial fluid.

This clonotype has at least ten counts. Antigen specificity is unknown. Each TCR beta library was made by quantitative 5'-RACE that incorporated molecular barcodes. TCRdb called the 5' RACE reads again in MiXCR, with one record for every CDR3 protein. The profile shows around 150,000 distinct CDR3 sequences, more than 40% of them singletons. The CDR3 length is 14 residues. The ends were cut back, 4 bases at V and 0 bases at J, with 13 bases in the middle. Germline V gene lookup returns CDR1 DFQATT and CDR2 SNEGSKA (reference sequence). This receptor was obtained from a male donor with ankylosing spondylitis. The V and J genes are TRBV20-1 and TRBJ2-7; possibly TRBD1 for D (5 bases). Sequenced sample: synovial fluid, either unsorted or a sorted T cell fraction (not recorded which). This CDR3 reads CSATPRTYSYEQYF. The CDR3 DNA is TGCAGTGCTACCCCAAGGACATACTCCTACGAGCAGTACTTC.